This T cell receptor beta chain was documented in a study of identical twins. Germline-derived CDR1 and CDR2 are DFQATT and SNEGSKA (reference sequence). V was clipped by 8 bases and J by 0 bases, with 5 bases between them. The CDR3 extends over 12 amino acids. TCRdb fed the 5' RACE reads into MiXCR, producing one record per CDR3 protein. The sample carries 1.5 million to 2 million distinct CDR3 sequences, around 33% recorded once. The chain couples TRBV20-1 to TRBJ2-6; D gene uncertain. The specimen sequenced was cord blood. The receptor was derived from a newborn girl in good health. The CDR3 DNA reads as TGCAGTCCCCGCTCTGGGGCCAACGTCCTGACTTTC. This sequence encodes CSPRSGANVLTF.